The 9 T cell receptor beta chains given below trace back to one sample, sequenced in a study of shared clonotypes between healthy human individuals. Here immunoSEQ multiplex PCR was the method, and the copy in TCRdb shows in-frame clones only, minus some. The sample holds a few million clones, 80% to 95% seen once. Material for sequencing was naive CD4+ T cells from PBMCs. The subset denotes: CD45RA+ positively selected. Receptors were obtained from a man younger than 35 in good health. Some clones in this sample may be carry-over from other donors' samples.

The chain couples TRBV4-2 to TRBJ2-7; 7 bases align to TRBD1. Germline V gene sequence: CDR1 LGHNA, CDR2 YNFKEQ. This CDR3 region has 15 residues. The V and J ends lost 1 base and 0 bases, in that order; junction bases with no gene match: 3. The CDR3 loop reads CASSQGPGGSYEQYF. Written as DNA, the CDR3 is TGTGCCAGCAGCCAAGGGCCAGGGGGCTCCTACGAGCAGTACTTC.

This clone was observed a few times. This sequence may be a read error, since a much larger clone differs from it by one base. The same CDR3 arises from other DNA sequences in this sample as well. This chain connects TRBV28 to TRBJ1-1; unclear D gene. V was trimmed by 3 bases and J by 4 bases, leaving 3 bases between them. Looked up from germline, CDR1 is MDHEN and CDR2 is SYDVKM. This CDR3 has 11 residues. The CDR3 loop is CASSLTTEAFF. CDR3 DNA sequence: TGTGCCAGCAGTTTGACCACTGAAGCTTTCTTT.

V usage is TRBV18 and J usage is TRBJ2-3, with 8 nucleotides matching TRBD2. V gave up 3 bases and J gave up 1 base; unmatched junction bases: 15. There are 19 residues in the CDR3. Germline CDR1 is KGHSH and CDR2 is LQKENI. The CDR3 is CASSPTHAPTSGRTDTQYF. The CDR3 DNA reads TGTGCCAGCTCACCGACGCACGCACCCACTAGCGGACGCACAGATACGCAGTATTTT. Full variable domain (rest looked up from reference TRBV18 and TRBJ2-3): NAGVMQNPRHLVRRRGQEARLRCSPMKGHSHVYWYRQLPEEGLKFMVYLQKENIIDESGMPKERFSAEFPKEGPSILRIQQVVRGDSAAYFCASSPTHAPTSGRTDTQYFGPGTRLTVL.

The chain carries TRBV11-3 and TRBJ2-5; 8 bases agree with TRBD2. Germline V CDR1 and CDR2: SGHNT, YENEEA. V shed 6 bases and J 2 bases; nucleotides not matched to a gene: 14. The CDR3 extends over 17 amino acids. The CDR3 protein is CASRLTQSGGLQETQYF. In DNA form, the CDR3 reads TGTGCCAGCAGACTCACCCAGAGCGGGGGACTACAAGAGACCCAGTACTTC.

With regard to this clone: Other DNA sequences from this sample encode an identical CDR3 as well. The V and J genes are TRBV5-1 and TRBJ2-5, with D maybe TRBD2 (5 bases). V dropped 0 bases and J dropped 5 bases, with 11 bases sitting between them. Germline CDR1 and CDR2: SGHRS and YFSETQ. CDR3 size: 14 residues. The CDR3 DNA reads as TGCGCCAGCAGCTTGGCAGGCCCGGGGGAGACCCAGTACTTC. Translating it yields CASSLAGPGETQYF. Based on the CDR3 plus reference TRBV5-1 and TRBJ2-5, the full variable domain is KAGVTQTPRYLIKTRGQQVTLSCSPISGHRSVSWYQQTPGQGLQFLFEYFSETQRNKGNFPGRFSGRQFSNSRSEMNVSTLELGDSALYLCASSLAGPGETQYFGPGTRLLVL.

This rearrangement joins TRBV5-1 to TRBJ1-2; maybe TRBD1 (5 bases). The CDR3 covers 16 residues. Germline V gene data show CDR1 as SGHRS and CDR2 as YFSETQ. The V and J ends lost 0 bases and 1 base respectively, with 13 bases between them. The CDR3 DNA sequence: TGCGCCAGCAGCTTGGCGGCAGGGCCAAGTAACTATGGCTACACCTTC. Residues: CASSLAAGPSNYGYTF.

To note about this clone: Other DNA sequences in this sample translate to the same CDR3. The chain is built from TRBV27 and TRBJ2-6; D is perhaps TRBD1 (6 bases). Trimming pared 3 bases from V and 4 bases from J, leaving 10 bases between. The CDR3 has 15 amino acids. Germline lookup yields CDR1 MNHEY and CDR2 SMNVEV (reference sequence). The DNA of the CDR3 is TGTGCCAGCAGTTTGTCAGGGGCCGGGGCCAACGTCCTGACTTTC. Its translation: CASSLSGAGANVLTF. Drawing the rest from reference TRBV27 and TRBJ2-6, the complete variable domain is EAQVTQNPRYLITVTGKKLTVTCSQNMNHEYMSWYRQDPGLGLRQIYYSMNVEVTDKGDVPEGYKVSRKEKRNFPLILESPSPNQTSLYFCASSLSGAGANVLTFGAGSRLTVL.

The sample holds one count of this clone. The CDR3 loop reads CASSSDRRRDGYTF. In DNA, the CDR3 is TGTGCCAGCAGCTCCGATAGGAGGAGGGATGGCTACACCTTC. The chain joins TRBV5-6 to TRBJ1-2; no reliable D call. CDR1 is SGHDT and CDR2 is YYEEEE in the germline V gene. Trimming took off 3 bases at V and 6 bases at J, with 15 bases between the two ends. The CDR3 consists of 14 residues.

About this clone: The identical CDR3 is also encoded by other nucleotide sequences in the sample. For the CDR3, the DNA is TGTGCCTGGAGTGAAGGTAACACTGAAGCTTTCTTT. It specifies CAWSEGNTEAFF. The rearrangement joins TRBV30 to TRBJ1-1; D gene ambiguous. The CDR3 has 12 residues. The V gene's germline CDR1 is GTSNPN and CDR2 SVGIG (reference sequence). The germline V and J ends were trimmed by 1 base and 2 bases, with 5 bases remaining between them.